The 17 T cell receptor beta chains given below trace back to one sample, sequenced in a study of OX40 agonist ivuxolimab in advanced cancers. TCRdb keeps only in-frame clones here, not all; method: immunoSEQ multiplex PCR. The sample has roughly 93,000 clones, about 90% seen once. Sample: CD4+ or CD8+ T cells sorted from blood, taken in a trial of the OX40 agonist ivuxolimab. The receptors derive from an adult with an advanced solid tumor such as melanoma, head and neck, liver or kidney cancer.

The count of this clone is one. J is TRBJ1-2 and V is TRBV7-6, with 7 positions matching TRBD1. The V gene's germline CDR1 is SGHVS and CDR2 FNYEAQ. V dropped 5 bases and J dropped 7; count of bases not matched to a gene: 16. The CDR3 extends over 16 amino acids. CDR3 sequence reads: CASSHSPGTDVFGYTF. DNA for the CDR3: TGTGCCAGCAGCCACTCGCCCGGGACAGATGTCTTTGGCTACACCTTC.

The CDR3 DNA follows: TGTGCCAGCAGCCTTCGGGACATCGCTAACTATGGCTACACCTTC. Its protein product is CASSLRDIANYGYTF. V is TRBV5-8 and J is TRBJ1-2; D might be TRBD1 (6 bases). Germline lookup yields CDR1 SGHTS and CDR2 YDEGEE. With 4 bases removed from V and 0 bases from J, the gap between germline ends came to 13 bases. The CDR3 has 15 residues.

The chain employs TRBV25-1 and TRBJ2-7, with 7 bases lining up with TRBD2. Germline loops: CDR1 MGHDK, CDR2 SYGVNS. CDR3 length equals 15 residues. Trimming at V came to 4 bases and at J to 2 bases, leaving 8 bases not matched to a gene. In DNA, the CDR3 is TGTGCCAGCAGTGGGCACGGGAGGTTCGCCTACGAGCAGTACTTC. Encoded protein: CASSGHGRFAYEQYF.

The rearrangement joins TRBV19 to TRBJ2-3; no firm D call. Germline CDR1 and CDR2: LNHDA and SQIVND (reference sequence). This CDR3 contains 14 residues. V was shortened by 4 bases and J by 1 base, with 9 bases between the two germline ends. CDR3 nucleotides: TGTGCCAGTAGTAACCAGTTCGGCACAGATACGCAGTATTTT. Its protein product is CASSNQFGTDTQYF.

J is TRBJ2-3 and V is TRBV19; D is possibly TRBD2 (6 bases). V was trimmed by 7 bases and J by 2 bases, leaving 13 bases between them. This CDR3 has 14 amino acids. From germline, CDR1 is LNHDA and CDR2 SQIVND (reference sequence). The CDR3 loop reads CASNYRDFTDTQYF. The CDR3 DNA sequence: TGTGCCAGTAACTACCGGGACTTCACAGATACGCAGTATTTT.

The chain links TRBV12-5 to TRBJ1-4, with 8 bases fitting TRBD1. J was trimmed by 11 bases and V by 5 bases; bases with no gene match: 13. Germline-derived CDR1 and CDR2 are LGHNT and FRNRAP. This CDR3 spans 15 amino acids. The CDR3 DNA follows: TGTGCTAGTGGTCCTTCCTTTGGACAGGGTCCCAAACTGTTTTTT. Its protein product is CASGPSFGQGPKLFF.

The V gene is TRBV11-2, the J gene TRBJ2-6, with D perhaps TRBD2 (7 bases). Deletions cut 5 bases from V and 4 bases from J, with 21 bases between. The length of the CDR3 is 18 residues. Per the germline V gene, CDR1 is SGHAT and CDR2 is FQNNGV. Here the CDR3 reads CASSPWVGQAGGANVLTF. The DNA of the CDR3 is TGTGCCAGCAGCCCCTGGGTGGGACAAGCGGGAGGGGCCAACGTCCTGACTTTC.

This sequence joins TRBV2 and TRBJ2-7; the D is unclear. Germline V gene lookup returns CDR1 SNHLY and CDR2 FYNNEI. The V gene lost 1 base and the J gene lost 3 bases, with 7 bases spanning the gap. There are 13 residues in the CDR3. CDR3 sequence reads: CASSEGENYEQYF. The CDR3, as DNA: TGTGCCAGCAGTGAAGGAGAGAACTACGAGCAGTACTTC.

The DNA of the CDR3 is TGTGCCAGCAGCCGACTAGCGGGGGATGAGACCCAGTACTTC. It is translated as CASSRLAGDETQYF. The chain uses TRBV6-6 and TRBJ2-5; 12 bases are shared with TRBD2. The V and J ends lost 6 bases and 5 bases, in that order; junction bases with no gene match: 4. CDR3 size: 14 residues. Germline V lookup: CDR1 MNHNY, CDR2 SVGAGI (reference sequence).

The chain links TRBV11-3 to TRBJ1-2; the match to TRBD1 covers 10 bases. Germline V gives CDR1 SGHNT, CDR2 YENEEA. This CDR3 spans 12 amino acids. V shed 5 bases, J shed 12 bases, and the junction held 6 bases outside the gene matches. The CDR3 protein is CASSPRQGANTF. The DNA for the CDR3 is TGTGCCAGCAGCCCCAGACAGGGGGCCAACACCTTC.

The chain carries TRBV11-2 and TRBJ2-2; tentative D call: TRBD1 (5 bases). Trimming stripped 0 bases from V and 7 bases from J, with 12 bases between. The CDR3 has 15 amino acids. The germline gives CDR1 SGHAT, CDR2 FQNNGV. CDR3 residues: CASSLDGQGHGELFF. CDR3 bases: TGTGCCAGCAGCTTAGATGGGCAGGGCCACGGGGAGCTGTTTTTT.

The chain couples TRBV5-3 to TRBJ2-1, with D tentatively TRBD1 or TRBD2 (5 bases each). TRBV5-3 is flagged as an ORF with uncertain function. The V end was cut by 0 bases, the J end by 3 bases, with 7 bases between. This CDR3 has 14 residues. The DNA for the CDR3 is TGTGCCAGAAGCTTGGGGGGGAGCTACAATGAGCAGTTCTTC. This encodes CARSLGGSYNEQFF.

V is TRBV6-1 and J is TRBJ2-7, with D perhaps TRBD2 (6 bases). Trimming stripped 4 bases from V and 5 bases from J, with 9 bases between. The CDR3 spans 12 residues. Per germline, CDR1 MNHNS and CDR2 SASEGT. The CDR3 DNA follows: TGTGCCAGCAGTGGACTAGTTAACGAGCAGTACTTC. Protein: CASSGLVNEQYF.

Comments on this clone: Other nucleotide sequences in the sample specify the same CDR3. The CDR3 region is CAWSAQGYEQYF. CDR3 coding DNA: TGTGCCTGGAGCGCACAGGGTTACGAGCAGTACTTC. This sequence joins TRBV30 and TRBJ2-7, with D possibly TRBD1 on 6 matching bases. CDR3 size: 12 residues. With 3 bases removed from V and 4 bases from J, the gap between germline ends came to 10 bases. CDR1 is GTSNPN, CDR2 SVGIG, per germline (reference sequence).

CDR3 loop: CAWSLDGNSPLHF. The CDR3 nucleotides read TGTGCCTGGAGCCTGGACGGGAATTCACCCCTCCACTTT. The V gene is TRBV30, the J gene TRBJ1-6; D is ambiguous. V gave up 3 bases and J gave up 7 bases, with 10 bases separating them. The CDR3 contains 13 residues. CDR1 GTSNPN and CDR2 SVGIG come from the germline V gene (reference sequence).

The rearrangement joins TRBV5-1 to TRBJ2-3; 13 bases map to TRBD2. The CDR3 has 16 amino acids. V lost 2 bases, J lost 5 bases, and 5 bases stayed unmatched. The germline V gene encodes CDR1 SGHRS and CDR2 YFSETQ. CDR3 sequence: CASSLLAGGQGDTQYF. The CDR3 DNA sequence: TGCGCCAGCAGCTTACTAGCGGGGGGGCAGGGAGATACGCAGTATTTT.

In DNA form, the CDR3 reads TGCGCCAGCAGCTTTCCCGGGAGTTTCGACGAGCAGTACTTC. Protein sequence: CASSFPGSFDEQYF. The rearrangement uses TRBV5-1 and TRBJ2-7, with TRBD2 as a possible D gene (6 bases). CDR3 size: 14 residues. Germline CDR1 and CDR2: SGHRS and YFSETQ. V lost 2 bases to trimming and J lost 5 bases, with 14 bases between them.